This TCR beta chain was observed in a study of blood T cell repertoires in COVID-19. As for the study in general: Samples of COVID-19 (acute and convalescent) were obtained from the United States, Italy and Spain.

Original analysis: Amplified reference gene primers provided the basis for estimating nucleated cell counts. Assay used: immunoSEQ multiplex PCR; TCRdb lists only in-frame clones, some missing. V and J calls plus clone size are reproduced from that table; the DNA served to infer D and trimming. This sample has about 250,000 clones, with around four fifths found just once. Germline-derived CDR1 and CDR2 are SGHDT and YYEEEE. The CDR3 spans 14 residues. V gave up 4 bases and J gave up 4 bases, with 12 bases separating them. This TCR came from a woman aged 70-85 years with acute or convalescent COVID-19. Source material: peripheral blood. The rearrangement joins TRBV5-6 to TRBJ1-3; the D is unclear. CDR3: CASSPSRQGNTIYF. Written as DNA, the CDR3 is TGTGCCAGCAGCCCTTCGAGGCAAGGAAACACCATATATTTT. Drawing the rest from reference TRBV5-6 and TRBJ1-3, the complete variable domain is DAGVTQSPTHLIKTRGQQVTLRCSPKSGHDTVSWYQQALGQGPQFIFQYYEEEERQRGNFPDRFSGHQFPNYSSELNVNALLLGDSALYLCASSPSRQGNTIYFGEGSWLTVV.